The 3 T cell receptor beta chains below were found in one sample sequenced in a study of T cell clones after liver transplantation. Method: immunoSEQ multiplex PCR; TCRdb's copy keeps in-frame clones and lacks some. The repertoire holds 70,000 to 80,000 clones, with roughly nine tenths as singletons. The sequences come from CD4+ T cells from blood, collected before liver transplant. These receptor sequences come from a human donor who received a liver transplant.

This clone was seen a few times. V is TRBV30 and J is TRBJ2-3; 12 nucleotides agree with TRBD2. Germline CDR1 reads GTSNPN; CDR2 reads SVGIG (reference sequence). The CDR3 contains 16 residues. Germline trimming cut 5 bases from V and 5 bases from J; bases unmatched to any gene: 11. Written as DNA, the CDR3 is TGTGCCTGGGGCCATATACTAGCGGGAGGTAAAGATACGCAGTATTTT. Translation: CAWGHILAGGKDTQYF.

This chain links TRBV19 with TRBJ2-2; 8 bases line up with TRBD2. Germline CDR1 is LNHDA and CDR2 is SQIVND (reference sequence). V dropped 1 base and J dropped 6; count of bases not matched to a gene: 22. The CDR3 covers 21 residues. The CDR3 spells CASSIGEDVAGFGWYSGELFF. The CDR3 DNA is TGTGCCAGTAGTATAGGCGAGGATGTAGCGGGATTTGGGTGGTATTCCGGGGAGCTGTTTTTT.

The chain couples TRBV18 to TRBJ2-5; perhaps D is TRBD1 or TRBD2 (5 bases each). CDR3 length equals 13 residues. In germline, CDR1 is KGHSH, CDR2 LQKENI. V gave up 2 bases and J gave up 4 bases, with 8 bases separating them. The CDR3 reads CASSPGAGETQYF. The DNA of the CDR3 is TGTGCCAGCTCACCAGGGGCGGGAGAGACCCAGTACTTC.